These T cell receptor beta chains were read from a single sample in a study of T cell changes during pregnancy in multiple sclerosis. Profiling relied on immunoSEQ multiplex PCR, and the TCRdb table lists in-frame clones only, not all of them. This table has about 69,000 clones, roughly nine tenths appearing once. Source: peripheral blood, taken before pregnancy. The receptors derive from a female donor with multiple sclerosis, enrolled in a pregnancy study. The CDR3 runs from the conserved cysteine through the conserved F or W. The D gene is left open where the match is weak. Not all rows give a size; the values are once, few, many and, for expanded clones, a class.

j_call: TRBJ2-7
clone_size: once
v_call: TRBV30
d_call: NA
cdr3_nt: TGTGCCTGGAGTAAAGGAGGGAACGCCTACGAGCAGTACTTC
cdr3_aa: CAWSKGGNAYEQYF

j_call: TRBJ1-1
clone_size: NA
v_call: TRBV27
d_call: TRBD1
cdr3_nt: TGTGCCAGTTTACCTCTACAGGGGTGGTACACTGAAGCTTTCTTT
cdr3_aa: CASLPLQGWYTEAFF

j_call: TRBJ2-3
clone_size: NA
v_call: TRBV7-2
d_call: NA
cdr3_nt: TGTGCCAGCAGCCTGACTAGTTCAGGCCGGGATACGCAGTATTTT
cdr3_aa: CASSLTSSGRDTQYF

j_call: TRBJ2-1
clone_size: NA
v_call: TRBV7-2
d_call: NA
cdr3_nt: TGTGCCAGCAGCCAGGCAGGGGATAATGAGCAGTTCTTC
cdr3_aa: CASSQAGDNEQFF

j_call: TRBJ2-3
clone_size: NA
v_call: TRBV12-5
d_call: TRBD1
cdr3_nt: TGTGCTAGTGGTTTCGGGACAGTTACGCAGTATTTT
cdr3_aa: CASGFGTVTQYF

j_call: TRBJ1-2
clone_size: NA
v_call: TRBV7-9
d_call: NA
cdr3_nt: TGTGCCAGCAGCTTAGCCGACAGGTGGGACGGCTACACCTTC
cdr3_aa: CASSLADRWDGYTF

j_call: TRBJ2-6
clone_size: NA
v_call: TRBV18
d_call: NA
cdr3_nt: TGTGCCAGCTCCCCCCAGGGGGGCTCTGGGGCCAACGTCCTGACTTTC
cdr3_aa: CASSPQGGSGANVLTF

j_call: TRBJ2-7
clone_size: NA
v_call: TRBV30
d_call: TRBD1
cdr3_nt: TGTGCCTGGGGGGCCTGGGACAGGGGCTACGAGCAGTACTTC
cdr3_aa: CAWGAWDRGYEQYF

j_call: TRBJ2-2
clone_size: NA
v_call: TRBV5-5
d_call: NA
cdr3_nt: TGTGCCAGCAGCTTGGCCTCATTGGGGAGTGACACCGGGGAGCTGTTTTTT
cdr3_aa: CASSLASLGSDTGELFF

j_call: TRBJ2-1
clone_size: NA
v_call: TRBV7-2
d_call: TRBD2
cdr3_nt: TGTGCCAGCAGCTTACAACTAGCGGGGGGCCGACGTTATGGTGAGCAGTTCTTC
cdr3_aa: CASSLQLAGGRRYGEQFF

j_call: TRBJ2-7
clone_size: once
v_call: TRBV18
d_call: NA
cdr3_nt: TGTGCCAGCTCACCAGAAGCAGGGCAAAACGAGCAGTACTTC
cdr3_aa: CASSPEAGQNEQYF

j_call: TRBJ1-5
clone_size: NA
v_call: TRBV15
d_call: NA
cdr3_nt: TGTGCCACCAGCCCGGGACTTAGCAATCAGCCCCAGCATTTT
cdr3_aa: CATSPGLSNQPQHF

j_call: TRBJ1-1
clone_size: NA
v_call: TRBV14
d_call: NA
cdr3_nt: TGTGCCAGCAGCAAAGTTCGGTTGTGGGCCCCTGAAGCTTTCTTT
cdr3_aa: CASSKVRLWAPEAFF

j_call: TRBJ2-7
clone_size: NA
v_call: TRBV30
d_call: TRBD1
cdr3_nt: TGTGCCTTTGGAGGACAGGGATTTAACTACGAGCAGTACTTC
cdr3_aa: CAFGGQGFNYEQYF

j_call: TRBJ1-1
clone_size: once
v_call: TRBV30
d_call: NA
cdr3_nt: TGTGCCTGGGGAATCGGACAGAAGACTGAAGCTTTCTTT
cdr3_aa: CAWGIGQKTEAFF

j_call: TRBJ2-2
clone_size: NA
v_call: TRBV2
d_call: NA
cdr3_nt: TGTGCCAGCGTAGTAACAGTCATCACCGGGGAGCTGTTTTTT
cdr3_aa: CASVVTVITGELFF

j_call: TRBJ2-7
clone_size: NA
v_call: TRBV5-1
d_call: TRBD2
cdr3_nt: TGCGCCAGCAGCTTGGCCATAGGGCCTAGCGGGATCTACGAGCAGTACTTC
cdr3_aa: CASSLAIGPSGIYEQYF

j_call: TRBJ1-1
clone_size: NA
v_call: TRBV6-1
d_call: TRBD1
cdr3_nt: TGTGCCAGCAGTGAAGGAGGGAACAGGGGGCGTCAGGGGACTGAAGCTTTCTTT
cdr3_aa: CASSEGGNRGRQGTEAFF

j_call: TRBJ2-2
clone_size: NA
v_call: TRBV2
d_call: TRBD2
cdr3_nt: TGTGCCAGTGGGGGTAGCGGGACCCCCGGCGGGGAGCTGTTTTTT
cdr3_aa: CASGGSGTPGGELFF

j_call: TRBJ1-3
clone_size: NA
v_call: TRBV9
d_call: NA
cdr3_nt: TGTGCCAGCAGCCCGGGGGGCCCTGGAAACACCATATATTTT
cdr3_aa: CASSPGGPGNTIYF

j_call: TRBJ1-3
clone_size: NA
v_call: TRBV6-5
d_call: TRBD1
cdr3_nt: TGTGCCAGCAGCCCGACAGGGTCTGGAAACACCATATATTTT
cdr3_aa: CASSPTGSGNTIYF

j_call: TRBJ1-1
clone_size: once
v_call: TRBV7-2
d_call: NA
cdr3_nt: TGTGCCAGCAGCAAAGGAGGGGATGGGGGACGACGGGCTTTCTTT
cdr3_aa: CASSKGGDGGRRAFF

j_call: TRBJ2-5
clone_size: NA
v_call: TRBV5-1
d_call: TRBD2
cdr3_nt: TGCGCCAGCAGCCACATCCAGCGGGGGGAATTGTGGGAGACCCAGTACTTC
cdr3_aa: CASSHIQRGELWETQYF

j_call: TRBJ1-4
clone_size: NA
v_call: TRBV7-8
d_call: TRBD1
cdr3_nt: TGTGCCAGCAGCCCCGGACAGGCGCTCGGAAAACTGTTTTTT
cdr3_aa: CASSPGQALGKLFF